This TCR beta chain was captured by sequencing in a study of T cell responses to AZD1222 COVID-19 vaccine. Study-wide points: In all cases, repertoires were sampled only after the peak T cell response.

Germline CDR1 is MNHEY and CDR2 is SVGAGI. V lost 2 bases to trimming and J lost 7 bases; unmatched junction nucleotides: 7. The CDR3 sequence is 15 residues long. This table comes from immunoSEQ multiplex PCR, and its TCRdb copy is limited to in-frame clones, with some not included. Among roughly 93,000 clones, about nine tenths were seen once, and the ten largest hold about 1.5%. Remarks on this clone: The antigen remains unidentified.

The sequences come from peripheral blood, collected on day 0 of AZD1222 vaccination. This chain connects TRBV6-5 to TRBJ2-1; 8 positions agree with TRBD1. The receptor was isolated from an adult in good health. The CDR3 here is CASSYSQGALNEQFF. CDR3 DNA: TGTGCCAGCAGTTACAGTCAGGGGGCTTTAAATGAGCAGTTCTTC.